The clone carrying this T cell receptor (beta chain) was seen ten or more times. What it binds is unknown. These data come from a study of T cells in Graves' hyperthyroidism and ophthalmopathy. Overall study findings and caveats: Researchers report that a 13 V-J model separated ophthalmopathy from stable hyperthyroidism.

No progression to ophthalmopathy during 18 months of follow-up defined stable disease. A patient was excluded if there was uncontrolled infection, other autoimmune disease, pregnancy or lactation. Amplified TCR beta CDR3 regions derived from RNA transcripts. First-round RT-PCR of the TCR CDR3 relied on the HTBI primer set. TCRdb itself ran the multiplex PCR reads through MiXCR, one entry per CDR3 protein. The data contain a few hundred thousand distinct CDR3 sequences, about half of them singletons. The source of this sequence is a woman between 18 and 29 years old with Graves' hyperthyroidism. Sequenced input: peripheral blood or thyroid tissue (not recorded which).

This chain's CDR3 is CASSGDTTEAFF. CDR3 DNA sequence: TGTGCCAGCAGTGGGGACACCACTGAAGCTTTCTTT. V usage is TRBV12-3 or TRBV12-4 and J usage is TRBJ1-1, with D perhaps TRBD1 (6 bases). CDR3 length: 12 residues. V dropped 5 bases and J dropped 4 bases, with 8 bases sitting between them.